The text below deals with one TCR beta chain. CDR1 and CDR2 (germline): SGHTA, FQGNSA. The CDR3 sequence is 14 residues long. Trimming pared 0 bases from V and 6 bases from J, leaving 9 bases between. This entry comes from a study of response to subunit inactivated influenza vaccine. TCRdb itself ran the RT-PCR reads through MiXCR, one entry per CDR3 protein. The sample lists 500,000 to 550,000 distinct CDR3 sequences; around 7.7% were seen once. Specimen: PBMCs from blood, collected less than 30 months after vaccination. V and J are TRBV7-2 and TRBJ1-5; the D is unclear. The sequence derives from a man aged 45-69 years who received an inactivated influenza vaccine. The CDR3 coding sequence is TGTGCCAGCAGCTTAGCGCTCGGACGTCAGCCCCAGCATTTT. Translated: CASSLALGRQPQHF. The full variable domain, its missing parts supplied by reference TRBV7-2 and TRBJ1-5, is GAGVSQSPSNKVTEKGKDVELRCDPISGHTALYWYRQSLGQGLEFLIYFQGNSAPDKSGLPSDRFSAERTGGSVSTLTIQRTQQEDSAVYLCASSLALGRQPQHFGDGTRLSIL.